This TCR beta chain was sequenced during a study of blood T cell repertoires in COVID-19. At the level of the study: Specimens from acute and convalescent COVID-19 originated in the United States, Italy and Spain. PBMCs, B-cell-depleted T cells, or T cells provided the cDNA or gDNA that made up the material.

The Seattle patients joined while their infection was active and were tracked longitudinally afterward. Libraries were prepared by immunoSEQ multiplex PCR; TCRdb keeps only in-frame clonotypes and omits some of them. The sample has 200,000 to 250,000 clones, 70% to 90% seen once. Trimming stripped 0 bases from V and 4 bases from J, with 12 bases between. The CDR3 totals 16 residues. The germline gives CDR1 MNHEY, CDR2 SMNVEV (reference sequence). Input material: peripheral blood. The chain carries TRBV27 and TRBJ2-2; weak D call: TRBD2 (5 bases). This sequence was found in a woman in her fifties or sixties with COVID-19, enrolled during active disease. CDR3 DNA: TGTGCCAGCAGTTTATCGTTGGGAGCCCCCACCGGGGAGCTGTTTTTT. It codes for CASSLSLGAPTGELFF.